Each of the 21 T cell receptor beta chains below was sequenced from the same sample in a study of control samples from healthy donors and cancer patients. The table came from immunoSEQ multiplex PCR; TCRdb's copy has only in-frame clones and leaves some out. Of about 79,000 clones in the sample, 90% to 95% are singletons; the top ten hold 1.3%. Sequenced material: PBMCs. Receptors originate from a woman in her thirties or forties with lung cancer.

In its sample, this clone was seen a few times. The CDR3 loop reads CSVKSGGLGNTEAFF. The CDR3 region has the DNA TGCAGCGTTAAGTCGGGGGGGCTTGGGAACACTGAAGCTTTCTTT. The rearrangement joins TRBV29-1 to TRBJ1-1; the D gene is possibly TRBD1 (6 bases). Germline V gene data show CDR1 as SQVTM and CDR2 as ANQGSEA. V was cut by 5 bases and J by 1 base, with 17 bases left in between. The CDR3 is 15 amino acids.

The genes are TRBV28 and TRBJ1-1; D not certain. CDR1 and CDR2 (germline): MDHEN, SYDVKM. V lost 6 bases and J lost 0, with 14 bases in between. This CDR3 has 15 residues. The CDR3 DNA reads TGTGCCAGCAGGTTGACTGCCGTCATGAACACTGAAGCTTTCTTT. This encodes CASRLTAVMNTEAFF.

This chain connects TRBV6-5 to TRBJ1-4; a possible D gene is TRBD1 (5 bases). Trimming took off 2 bases at V and 5 bases at J, with 9 bases between the two ends. Germline loops: CDR1 MNHEY, CDR2 SVGAGI. The CDR3 contains 14 residues. In DNA form, the CDR3 reads TGTGCCAGCAGTTACCTGGGGGGAAATGAAAAACTGTTTTTT. Its translation is CASSYLGGNEKLFF.

The chain couples TRBV27 to TRBJ2-7; no definite D call. Germline V CDR1 and CDR2: MNHEY, SMNVEV (reference sequence). Deletions cut 4 bases from V and 4 bases from J, with 11 bases between. There are 13 residues in the CDR3. Here the CDR3 reads CASSSPGVYEQYF. Here the CDR3 DNA reads TGTGCCAGCAGTTCGCCCGGAGTTTACGAGCAGTACTTC.

The rearrangement uses TRBV29-1 and TRBJ1-2; 7 bases map to TRBD1. V dropped 4 bases and J dropped 3; count of bases not matched to a gene: 5. CDR3 length: 13 residues. CDR1 is SQVTM and CDR2 is ANQGSEA in the germline V gene. CDR3 protein: CSVAEGGDYGYTF. The CDR3 DNA reads TGCAGCGTTGCGGAAGGGGGCGACTATGGCTACACCTTC.

V usage is TRBV7-9 and J usage is TRBJ1-1; 10 bases align to TRBD1. CDR3 length equals 14 residues. Germline CDR1 reads SEHNR; CDR2 reads FQNEAQ (reference sequence). J lost 5 bases, V lost 5 bases, and 5 bases had no gene match. CDR3 amino acids: CASSRGTGDTEAFF. CDR3 nucleotides: TGTGCCAGCAGCCGTGGGACAGGGGATACTGAAGCTTTCTTT. Combining the CDR3 with reference TRBV7-9 and TRBJ1-1 gives the whole variable domain DTGVSQNPRHKITKRGQNVTFRCDPISEHNRLYWYRQTLGQGPEFLTYFQNEAQLEKSRLLSDRFSAERPKGSFSTLEIQRTEQGDSAMYLCASSRGTGDTEAFFGQGTRLTVV.

The chain is built from TRBV13 and TRBJ2-5; D not certain. The length of the CDR3 is 14 residues. The V gene lost 3 bases and the J gene lost 3 bases, with 11 bases spanning the gap. The germline V gene has CDR1 PRHDT and CDR2 FYEKMQ (reference sequence). The DNA for the CDR3 is TGTGCCAGCAGCTTCCGAGGCACGGAAGAGACCCAGTACTTC. Amino acid sequence: CASSFRGTEETQYF.

The chain joins TRBV9 to TRBJ1-5, with D unresolved. Germline values: CDR1 SGDLS, CDR2 YYNGEE. The ends were cut back, 0 bases at V and 0 bases at J, with 7 bases in the middle. There are 15 residues in the CDR3. The CDR3 sequence: CASSVGELSNQPQHF. The CDR3 DNA sequence: TGTGCCAGCAGCGTAGGTGAGCTTAGCAATCAGCCCCAGCATTTT.

This chain joins TRBV2 and TRBJ2-1; 9 bases match TRBD2. The germline V gene encodes CDR1 SNHLY and CDR2 FYNNEI. J lost 0 bases, V lost 6 bases, and 6 bases had no gene match. The length of the CDR3 is 16 residues. CDR3 sequence reads: CASSVAGASSYNEQFF. CDR3 nucleotide sequence: TGTGCCAGCAGCGTAGCGGGGGCGAGCTCCTACAATGAGCAGTTCTTC.

The V call is TRBV7-6, the J call TRBJ2-1; D is possibly TRBD2 (6 bases). Germline V gene lookup returns CDR1 SGHVS and CDR2 FNYEAQ. The length of the CDR3 is 18 residues. V was cut by 1 base and J by 4 bases, with 20 bases left in between. The CDR3 sequence: CASSLEFTRGGTYNEQFF. The CDR3 DNA sequence: TGTGCCAGCAGCTTAGAGTTTACCCGTGGGGGGACGTACAATGAGCAGTTCTTC.

CDR3 loop: CASSLQPGQGNEQFF. The CDR3 DNA reads as TGTGCCAGCAGCCTCCAGCCGGGACAGGGGAATGAGCAGTTCTTC. The chain has TRBV7-2 and TRBJ2-1, with TRBD1 identical over 10 bases. The CDR3 has 15 residues. Per germline, CDR1 SGHTA and CDR2 FQGNSA. V gave up 5 bases and J gave up 7 bases; unmatched junction bases: 8.

The chain employs TRBV2 and TRBJ2-2, with TRBD2 as a possible D gene (6 bases). The CDR3 is 16 amino acids. V lost 0 bases, J lost 4 bases, and 12 bases lay in between. Germline CDR1 and CDR2: SNHLY and FYNNEI. In nucleotides, the CDR3 is TGTGCCAGCAGTGAAGCCGGGACTCGGGCCACCGGGGAGCTGTTTTTT. It translates to CASSEAGTRATGELFF.

The chain couples TRBV19 to TRBJ1-2; no clear D gene. The CDR3 is 11 residues long. Trimming shortened V by 1 base and J by 8 bases, and 5 bases separated the two germline ends. CDR1 and CDR2 from the germline V gene are LNHDA and SQIVND (reference sequence). CDR3 amino acids: CASSIVGGYTF. CDR3 sequence (DNA): TGTGCCAGTAGTATAGTCGGGGGCTACACCTTC.

The genes are TRBV19 and TRBJ1-1; D gene unclear. The CDR3 contains 14 residues. V was shortened by 3 bases and J by 7 bases, with 15 bases between the two germline ends. Germline V gene lookup returns CDR1 LNHDA and CDR2 SQIVND (reference sequence). The CDR3 here is CASSIRPELNEAFF. CDR3 in DNA: TGTGCCAGTAGTATCCGGCCGGAGCTAAATGAAGCTTTCTTT.

CDR3 in DNA: TGTGCCAGCAGTCGGGGGGGGACAGCCTATGGCTACACCTTC. Protein sequence: CASSRGGTAYGYTF. This sequence joins TRBV7-2 and TRBJ1-2; 7 nucleotides agree with TRBD1. The CDR3 loop spans 14 amino acids. With V trimmed by 6 bases and J by 4 bases, 8 bases remained unmatched. CDR1 SGHTA and CDR2 FQGNSA come from the germline V gene.

This chain connects TRBV5-1 to TRBJ1-1, with unresolved D. Germline CDR1 and CDR2: SGHRS and YFSETQ. Between the trimmed V and J ends, which lost 4 bases and 3 bases, there was a span of 10 bases. The CDR3 is 13 residues long. CDR3 DNA sequence: TGCGCCAGCAGCACCGCCGGGGACACTGAAGCTTTCTTT. This codes for CASSTAGDTEAFF.

The V call is TRBV20-1, the J call TRBJ1-2; no clear D. CDR3 size: 11 residues. Trimming took 0 bases from V and 7 from J, leaving 6 bases between them. Germline loops: CDR1 DFQATT, CDR2 SNEGSKA (reference sequence). CDR3 residues: CSARDLPGYTF. The DNA of the CDR3 is TGCAGTGCTAGAGACCTACCTGGCTACACCTTC.

The chain joins TRBV15 to TRBJ1-1; D not resolved. The CDR3 extends over 12 amino acids. Trimming took off 3 bases at V and 1 base at J, with 3 bases between the two ends. Germline CDR1 LNHNV, CDR2 YYDKDF (reference sequence). CDR3: CATSSENTEAFF. In DNA form, the CDR3 reads TGTGCCACCAGCAGCGAGAACACTGAAGCTTTCTTT.

In this sample, this clone turned up once. This chain uses TRBV7-9 with TRBJ1-4; tentative D call: TRBD1 (6 bases). Germline values: CDR1 SEHNR, CDR2 FQNEAQ (reference sequence). Trimming left V 4 bases short and J 8 bases short, with 17 bases between. CDR3 length: 15 residues. CDR3 loop: CASSSAPGAYEKLFF. The CDR3 DNA sequence: TGTGCCAGCAGCTCCGCCCCGGGGGCGTACGAAAAACTGTTTTTT.

The CDR3 DNA sequence: TGTGCCAGCAGCCAAGAGACGGGGGGTCCCCTGATTACGCAGTATTTT. Protein sequence: CASSQETGGPLITQYF. The J gene is TRBJ2-3, the V gene TRBV3-1 (or the pseudogene TRBV3-2); 7 positions agree with TRBD2. After removal of 0 bases from V and 8 bases from J, the junction contained 11 bases not matched to a gene. The CDR3 consists of 16 residues. Germline-derived CDR1 and CDR2 are LGHDT and YNNKEL (reference sequence).

The V and J genes are TRBV7-8 and TRBJ1-1; TRBD1 agrees at 7 bases. Per the germline V gene, CDR1 is SGHVS and CDR2 is FQNEAQ. V dropped 5 bases and J dropped 0; count of bases not matched to a gene: 6. The CDR3 is 15 amino acids. The DNA for the CDR3 is TGTGCCAGCAGCCCATTGACAGGGATGAACACTGAAGCTTTCTTT. It is translated as CASSPLTGMNTEAFF.